Listed below are T cell receptor beta chains from one sample, sequenced in a study of OX40 agonist ivuxolimab in advanced cancers. Generated by immunoSEQ multiplex PCR, the TCRdb table keeps only in-frame clones and is missing some. The sample has around 100,000 clones, roughly 89% seen once. The specimen was CD4+ or CD8+ T cells sorted from blood, collected in a trial of the OX40 agonist ivuxolimab. These receptors were collected from an adult with an advanced solid tumor such as melanoma, head and neck, liver or kidney cancer. CDR3s include the opening cysteine and the closing phenylalanine or tryptophan. A D gene is named only where the DNA matches it firmly. Only some rows state a clone size, as once, few, many or a class for expanded clones.

D gene | J gene | V gene | clone size | CDR3 DNA | CDR3 protein
TRBD2 | TRBJ2-2 | TRBV7-3 | NA | TGTGCCAGCAGCTTAGGGAGGGACGGGGAGCTGTTTTTT | CASSLGRDGELFF
NA | TRBJ1-2 | TRBV5-1 | NA | TGCGCCAGCAGCTTGGCGACATCGAACTATGGCTACACCTTC | CASSLATSNYGYTF
TRBD1 | TRBJ1-2 | TRBV6-1 | once | TGTGCCAGCAGACGCTCGGGACAGGGGATCTATGGCTACACCTTC | CASRRSGQGIYGYTF
NA | TRBJ1-2 | TRBV5-4 | NA | TGTGCCAGCAGCCTCATTTTGTTGGGGGAGGATGGCTACACCTTC | CASSLILLGEDGYTF
NA | TRBJ1-5 | TRBV11-2 | NA | TGTGCCAGCAGCTTAGGGGTGGATCAGCCCCAGCATTTT | CASSLGVDQPQHF
TRBD1 | TRBJ1-2 | TRBV9 | NA | TGTGCCAGCAGCGGCGGACAGGGGGCGCCCGGTGGCTACACCTTC | CASSGGQGAPGGYTF
TRBD2 | TRBJ2-1 | TRBV10-3 | once | TGTGCCATCAGTGGACTAGCGGGAAGCTACAATGAGCAGTTCTTC | CAISGLAGSYNEQFF
NA | TRBJ1-2 | TRBV28 | NA | TGTGCCAGCAGTTCAGGTCATGGCGGTCGGTATGGCTATGGCTACACCTTC | CASSSGHGGRYGYGYTF
NA | TRBJ1-2 | TRBV19 | NA | TGTGCCAGTAGTATAGTGGACAGTCACGGGTACTACACCTTC | CASSIVDSHGYYTF
NA | TRBJ2-7 | TRBV2 | few | TGTGCCAGCAGTGACGGTGGTTTTGGCGAGCAGTACTTC | CASSDGGFGEQYF
TRBD1 | TRBJ2-1 | TRBV14 | NA | TGTGCCAGCAGCCAAACACTGGGGACAGGCCAAGTAATCTACAATGAGCAGTTCTTC | CASSQTLGTGQVIYNEQFF